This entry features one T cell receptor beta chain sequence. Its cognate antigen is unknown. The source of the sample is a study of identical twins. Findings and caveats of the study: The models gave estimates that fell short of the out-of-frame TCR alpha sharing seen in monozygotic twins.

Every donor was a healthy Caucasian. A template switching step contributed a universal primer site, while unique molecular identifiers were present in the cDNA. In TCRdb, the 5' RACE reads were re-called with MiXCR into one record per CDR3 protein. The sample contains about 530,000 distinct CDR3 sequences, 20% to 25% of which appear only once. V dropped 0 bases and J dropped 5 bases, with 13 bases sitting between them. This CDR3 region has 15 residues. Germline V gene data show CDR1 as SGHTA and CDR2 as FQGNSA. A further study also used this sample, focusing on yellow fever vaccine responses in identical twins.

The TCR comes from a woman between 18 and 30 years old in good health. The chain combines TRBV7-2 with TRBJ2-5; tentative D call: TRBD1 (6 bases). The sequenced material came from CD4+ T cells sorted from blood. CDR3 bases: TGTGCCAGCAGCTTAGCCTCCGGACAGACGGAGACCCAGTACTTC. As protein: CASSLASGQTETQYF. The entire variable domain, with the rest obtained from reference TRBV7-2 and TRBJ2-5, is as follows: GAGVSQSPSNKVTEKGKDVELRCDPISGHTALYWYRQSLGQGLEFLIYFQGNSAPDKSGLPSDRFSAERTGGSVSTLTIQRTQQEDSAVYLCASSLASGQTETQYFGPGTRLLVL.